The text below deals with one T cell receptor (beta chain). The CDR3 contains 14 residues. From germline, CDR1 is MNHNS and CDR2 SASEGT. V lost 1 base, J lost 5 bases, and 11 bases lay in between. This specimen comes from a study of blood T cell repertoires in COVID-19. The wider study: Some COVID-19 samples were acute and others convalescent; all came from the United States, Italy and Spain. PBMCs, B-cell-depleted T cells, or T cells provided the cDNA or gDNA that made up the material.

In the original processing: Researchers report that nucleated cell counts were estimated from reference gene primer amplification. Data came from immunoSEQ multiplex PCR; TCRdb stores just in-frame clones and leaves some out. Clone size and the V and J calls come from that table; the DNA yielded D and trimming. The sample yields over 100,000 clones, about 85% seen once. The sample was peripheral blood. J is TRBJ1-1 and V is TRBV6-1, with D tentatively TRBD1 (5 bases). This TCR derives from a man older than 75 with acute or convalescent COVID-19. The CDR3 spells CASSEEGSKTEAFF. The DNA for the CDR3 is TGTGCCAGCAGTGAAGAGGGGTCGAAAACTGAAGCTTTCTTT.